The clone carrying this T cell receptor (beta chain) was seen a few times. No antigen is known for it. The entry originates in a study of T cell repertoires in cytomegalovirus infection. At the level of the study: Well-studied HLA-B-restricted CMV epitopes were used in the study alongside recently identified HLA-C-restricted ones. Public signatures in TCR beta pointed to CMV infection and matching HLA type.

TCRdb processed the reads anew with MiXCR; each CDR3 protein has one entry. The table shows around 900,000 distinct CDR3 sequences, with around 30% occurring only once. Findings of the study overall: Carriers of CMV plus the relevant HLA were identified by cumulative public TCR beta family frequency.

Source: cultured CD8+ T cells from PBMCs, taken from culture after CMV antigen stimulation. The sequence was obtained from a human donor in good health (CMV status not recorded). Some clones in this sample may be carry-over from other donors' samples.

The CDR3 spells CASSLRGWGTGGLDEQFF. The CDR3 region has the DNA TGTGCCAGCAGCCTAAGGGGTTGGGGGACAGGGGGCCTGGATGAGCAGTTCTTC. The rearrangement links TRBV6-1 to TRBJ2-1; TRBD1 matches 12 bases. The CDR3 has 18 residues. The V and J ends lost 6 bases and 8 bases, in that order; junction bases with no gene match: 17. The V gene's germline CDR1 is MNHNS and CDR2 SASEGT.